This T cell receptor (beta chain) stems from a study of a mutant IDH1 vaccine in newly diagnosed glioma. For the study at large: Patients were pretreated with radiotherapy, temozolomide, or both, mostly both. At week 35 came visit V12, and visit V13 followed at week 47. General study points: Pseudoprogression appears to have had no connection to changes in top peripheral T cell clonotypes.

Germline V gene data show CDR1 as LNHDA and CDR2 as SQIVND (reference sequence). The CDR3 length is 17 residues. V was shortened by 4 bases and J by 6 bases, with 22 bases between the two germline ends. Profiling relied on immunoSEQ multiplex PCR, and the TCRdb table lists in-frame clones only, not all of them. The data show around 57,000 clones, with 80% to 85% seen just once and around 4% held by the top ten. Documented time point: week 35, safety follow-up. A 20-mer mutant IDH1 peptide at 300 ug was injected subcutaneously with topical imiquimod. Patients came in for eight vaccinations, in weeks 1, 3, 5, 7, 11, 15, 19 and 23. This clone was counted a few times. Antigen: not known.

Source: PBMCs, taken from a glioma patient whose treatment included an IDH1 peptide vaccine. The rearrangement uses TRBV19 and TRBJ1-5; no firm D call. The sequence derives from a man aged 25-45 years with glioma. CDR3 amino acids: CASSRNLPGSVGQPQHF. The CDR3 bases are TGTGCCAGTAGTAGAAACCTTCCAGGCTCGGTGGGTCAGCCCCAGCATTTT.